This TCR beta chain originates from a study of technical replicates of blood from a few donors. The CDR3 runs to 15 residues. The V segment lost 6 bases and the J segment 2 bases; nucleotides outside the gene matches: 2. CDR1 and CDR2 from the germline V gene are SGHNT and YENEEA. Some clones are missing from TCRdb's copy, which holds only in-frame ones; the method was immunoSEQ multiplex PCR. Of around 90,000 clones listed, approximately 94% were seen once; the top ten hold more than 0.2%. This chain links TRBV11-3 with TRBJ2-5, with 14 bases that match TRBD2. The receptor comes from a human donor in good health. Sequencing was carried out using T cells isolated from PBMCs. The CDR3 loop reads CASRRTSGGQETQYF. Here the CDR3 DNA reads TGTGCCAGCAGAAGGACTAGCGGGGGGCAAGAGACCCAGTACTTC. Full variable domain (missing parts from reference TRBV11-3 and TRBJ2-5): EAGVVQSPRYKIIEKKQPVAFWCNPISGHNTLYWYLQNLGQGPELLIRYENEEAVDDSQLPKDRFSAERLKGVDSTLKIQPAELGDSAVYLCASRRTSGGQETQYFGPGTRLLVL.